This T cell receptor (beta chain) was sequenced during a study of OX40 agonist ivuxolimab in advanced cancers. Study background: The dose of intravenous ivuxolimab that patients received every 2 weeks ranged from 0.01 to 10 mg/kg. Dose-escalation patients' cancers were hepatocellular carcinoma, melanoma, renal cell or head and neck cancer. The mean age was approximately 56 years, ranging from about 23 to 79, with under 90% of participants male.

This CDR3 comprises 15 residues. Per germline, CDR1 MGHDK and CDR2 SYGVNS. V was trimmed by 2 bases and J by 1 base, leaving 8 bases between them. Profiling relied on immunoSEQ multiplex PCR, and the TCRdb table lists in-frame clones only, not all of them. The profile covers roughly 75,000 clones, with about 88% appearing a single time and under 15% taken by the ten largest. This receptor was taken from an adult with an advanced solid tumor such as melanoma, head and neck, liver or kidney cancer. Sequenced here: CD4+ or CD8+ T cells sorted from blood, sampled in a trial of the OX40 agonist ivuxolimab. The V call is TRBV25-1, the J call TRBJ2-2; D is ambiguous. This CDR3 is CASSELSMNTGELFF. CDR3 sequence (DNA): TGTGCCAGCAGTGAACTCTCAATGAACACCGGGGAGCTGTTTTTT.